This is a list of T cell receptor beta chains from one sample in a study of T cell changes during pregnancy in multiple sclerosis. TCRdb's copy holds only in-frame clones and misses some; the assay was immunoSEQ multiplex PCR. The repertoire includes approximately 50,000 clones, approximately 92% of them detected once, and less than 0.85% sits in the top ten. Sequencing was performed on CD4+ T cells from peripheral blood mononuclear cells, taken in the third trimester of pregnancy. The receptors were sampled from a female donor with multiple sclerosis, enrolled in a pregnancy study. Both conserved end residues are part of each CDR3. Fields, in order: J gene, clone size, D gene, V gene, CDR3 protein, CDR3 DNA. D genes are given only for firm matches. Clone sizes are given selectively: once, few, many, or a class where the clone is expanded.

TRBJ1-5 . . TRBV2 CASSEVGGNQPQHF TGTGCCAGCAGTGAAGTCGGCGGGAATCAGCCCCAGCATTTT
TRBJ1-5 . . TRBV28 CASSLLEGRQPQHF TGTGCCAGCAGTTTATTGGAGGGAAGGCAGCCCCAGCATTTT
TRBJ2-3 . . TRBV6-1 CASSEARGGGTQYF TGTGCCAGCAGTGAAGCGCGGGGCGGCGGTACGCAGTATTTT
TRBJ1-5 . . TRBV18 CASSPGVSHQPQHF TGTGCCAGCTCACCCGGGGTCTCTCATCAGCCCCAGCATTTT
TRBJ1-5 . . TRBV18 CASSPQSGQPQHF TGTGCCAGCTCACCACAGTCGGGGCAGCCCCAGCATTTT
TRBJ2-1 . . TRBV7-3 CASSPRGMASSYNEQFF TGTGCCAGCAGCCCCAGGGGAATGGCGAGCTCCTACAATGAGCAGTTCTTC
TRBJ1-4 . TRBD1 TRBV30 CAWTGTGDEKLFF TGTGCCTGGACGGGGACAGGTGATGAAAAACTGTTTTTT
TRBJ2-6 once . TRBV19 CASSTERRGTSANVLTF TGTGCCAGTAGTACCGAACGCCGGGGAACCAGTGCCAACGTCCTGACTTTC
TRBJ2-4 . . TRBV5-1 CASSPRGASPNLAKNIQYF TGCGCCAGCAGCCCGCGTGGGGCTAGTCCCAATCTAGCCAAAAACATTCAGTACTTC
TRBJ1-4 . TRBD1 TRBV4-2 CASSQNPGGGEKLFF TGTGCCAGCAGCCAGAATCCAGGGGGCGGGGAAAAACTGTTTTTT
TRBJ1-2 . . TRBV5-6 CASSLQGSVVWDYGYTF TGTGCCAGCAGCTTGCAGGGGTCGGTGGTCTGGGACTATGGCTACACCTTC
TRBJ2-6 . . TRBV29-1 CSVETDINSGANVLTF TGCAGCGTTGAAACAGATATCAACTCTGGGGCCAACGTCCTGACTTTC
TRBJ1-2 . . TRBV5-1 CASSQGHQGYTF TGCGCCAGCAGCCAGGGACACCAGGGCTACACCTTC
TRBJ2-5 once TRBD1 TRBV2 CASSGGTGVQETQYF TGTGCCAGCAGTGGAGGGACAGGAGTCCAAGAGACCCAGTACTTC
TRBJ1-5 . . TRBV28 CASSSATGLQPQHF TGTGCCAGCAGTTCCGCGACAGGTTTGCAGCCCCAGCATTTT
TRBJ1-5 once TRBD1 TRBV4-2 CASSQKPGSGGLQPQHF TGTGCCAGCAGCCAAAAACCCGGGTCAGGGGGCTTGCAGCCCCAGCATTTT
TRBJ2-3 . TRBD1 TRBV5-1 CASSFDRASTDTQYF TGCGCCAGCAGCTTTGACAGGGCTAGCACAGATACGCAGTATTTT
TRBJ1-5 . TRBD1 TRBV19 CASSIPQGARPQHF TGTGCCAGTAGTATTCCCCAGGGGGCACGGCCCCAGCATTTT
TRBJ1-4 . . TRBV5-1 CASSLAGWNLGEDEKLFF TGCGCCAGCAGCTTGGCCGGATGGAACCTCGGGGAGGATGAAAAACTGTTTTTT
TRBJ2-7 . TRBD1 TRBV4-2 CASSQVGQGAREQYF TGTGCCAGCAGCCAAGTGGGACAGGGGGCACGCGAGCAGTACTTC
TRBJ2-1 . . TRBV11-3 CASSLVAGNEQFF TGTGCCAGCAGCTTAGTTGCGGGTAATGAGCAGTTCTTC
TRBJ1-3 . . TRBV7-9 CASSPGLTSGNTIYF TGTGCCAGCAGCCCTGGACTCACCTCTGGAAACACCATATATTTT
TRBJ2-1 . . TRBV2 CASSALRSNEQFF TGTGCCAGCAGTGCCCTAAGGAGCAATGAGCAGTTCTTC
TRBJ2-7 . . TRBV4-2 CASSQDRDTGSYEQYF TGTGCCAGCAGCCAAGACCGGGACACCGGCTCCTACGAGCAGTACTTC
TRBJ2-1 . TRBD1 TRBV19 CASSILNRGANEQFF TGTGCCAGTAGTATATTGAACAGGGGTGCGAATGAGCAGTTCTTC
TRBJ2-3 . TRBD2 TRBV9 CASSVGGGFTDTQYF TGTGCCAGCAGCGTAGGGGGAGGGTTCACAGATACGCAGTATTTT
TRBJ1-1 . TRBD1 TRBV18 CASSPLGTGGDTEAFF TGTGCCAGCTCACCACTCGGCACAGGGGGCGACACTGAAGCTTTCTTT
TRBJ2-1 . . TRBV6-6 CASSFQGPYNEQFF TGTGCCAGCAGTTTTCAGGGTCCCTACAATGAGCAGTTCTTC
TRBJ1-1 . TRBD1 TRBV4-1 CASSQDGGQGNTEAFF TGCGCCAGCAGCCAAGATGGGGGACAGGGCAACACTGAAGCTTTCTTT
TRBJ2-1 . TRBD2 TRBV2 CASSFMTSGVYNEQFF TGTGCCAGCAGTTTTATGACTAGCGGGGTGTACAATGAGCAGTTCTTC
TRBJ2-1 . TRBD2 TRBV5-1 CASSLGTSGRAYNEQFF TGCGCCAGCAGCTTGGGGACTAGCGGGAGGGCCTACAATGAGCAGTTCTTC
TRBJ2-5 . . TRBV19 CASAYSGQLETQYF TGTGCCAGCGCTTACTCGGGACAACTGGAGACCCAGTACTTC
TRBJ1-1 . . TRBV28 CASSLWTGDTEAFF TGTGCCAGCAGTTTATGGACGGGGGACACTGAAGCTTTCTTT
TRBJ2-7 . TRBD2 TRBV6-5 CASSLGGRPAYEQYF TGTGCCAGCAGCCTCGGCGGGAGGCCCGCCTACGAGCAGTACTTC
TRBJ2-5 . . TRBV6-6 CASIVGTSGETQYF TGTGCCAGCATTGTCGGGACATCTGGGGAGACCCAGTACTTC
TRBJ2-7 few . TRBV5-1 CASTAGAQNHEQYF TGCGCCAGCACCGCGGGGGCGCAAAACCACGAGCAGTACTTC
TRBJ2-1 . TRBD1 TRBV27 CASSLWDTGQGYVNEQFF TGTGCCAGCAGTTTATGGGACACGGGACAGGGGTACGTCAATGAGCAGTTCTTC
TRBJ1-1 . TRBD1 TRBV6-6 CASSSGQVSEAFF TGTGCCAGCAGTTCCGGACAGGTCTCTGAAGCTTTCTTT
TRBJ1-1 . . TRBV5-1 CASSLGVGVNTEAFF TGCGCCAGCAGCTTGGGGGTAGGGGTGAACACTGAAGCTTTCTTT
TRBJ1-2 . TRBD1 TRBV4-3 CASSPTGGTDYGYTF TGCGCCAGCAGCCCGACAGGGGGCACAGACTATGGCTACACCTTC
TRBJ2-5 . TRBD2 TRBV10-3 CAISEGQAGEETQYF TGTGCCATCAGTGAGGGTCAAGCGGGAGAAGAGACCCAGTACTTC
TRBJ2-5 . . TRBV18 CASSPGQKETQYF TGTGCCAGCTCACCTGGACAGAAAGAGACCCAGTACTTC
TRBJ2-3 . TRBD2 TRBV28 CASSAGLAGGGSSTDTQYF TGTGCCAGCAGCGCGGGACTAGCGGGCGGCGGGTCAAGCACAGATACGCAGTATTTT
TRBJ2-5 . . TRBV27 CAKPVGGQETQYF TGTGCCAAGCCGGTTGGAGGCCAAGAGACCCAGTACTTC
TRBJ1-1 once TRBD1 TRBV28 CASSLSGGWQAFF TGTGCCAGCAGTTTATCAGGGGGCTGGCAAGCTTTCTTT
TRBJ2-7 . TRBD2 TRBV7-9 CASSLRSSGGLAGGGEQYF TGTGCCAGCAGCTTACGTTCCTCCGGCGGACTAGCGGGAGGCGGCGAGCAGTACTTC
TRBJ1-2 . . TRBV6-1 CASKREGSLDYGYTF TGTGCCAGCAAGCGGGAAGGATCCTTGGACTATGGCTACACCTTC
TRBJ1-2 . . TRBV2 CASSESRTRANYGYTF TGTGCCAGCAGTGAAAGCCGGACAAGAGCTAACTATGGCTACACCTTC